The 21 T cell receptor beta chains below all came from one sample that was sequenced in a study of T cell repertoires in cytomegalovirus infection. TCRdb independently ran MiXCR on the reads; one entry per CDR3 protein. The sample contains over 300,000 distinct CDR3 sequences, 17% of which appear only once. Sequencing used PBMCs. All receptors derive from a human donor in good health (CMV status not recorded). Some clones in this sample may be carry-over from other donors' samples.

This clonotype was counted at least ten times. The CDR3 DNA sequence: TGTGCCAGCAGCTTTGGACAGAGCTATGGCTACACCTTC. It specifies CASSFGQSYGYTF. This sequence joins TRBV7-2 and TRBJ1-2; possible D gene TRBD1, 6 bases. This CDR3 has 13 amino acids. Trimming left V 3 bases short and J 4 bases short, with 9 bases between. Per the germline V gene, CDR1 is SGHTA and CDR2 is FQGNSA.

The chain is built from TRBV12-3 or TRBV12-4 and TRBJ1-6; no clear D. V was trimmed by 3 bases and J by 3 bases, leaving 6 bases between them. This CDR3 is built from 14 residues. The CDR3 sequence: CASSFLNYNSPLHF. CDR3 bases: TGTGCCAGCAGTTTTCTGAACTATAATTCACCCCTCCACTTT.

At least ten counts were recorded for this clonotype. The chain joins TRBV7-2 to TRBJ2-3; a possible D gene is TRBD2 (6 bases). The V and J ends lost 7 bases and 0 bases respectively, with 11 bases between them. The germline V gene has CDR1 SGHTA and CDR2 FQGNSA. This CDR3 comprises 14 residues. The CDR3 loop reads CASMEGMSTDTQYF. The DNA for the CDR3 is TGTGCCAGCATGGAGGGGATGAGCACAGATACGCAGTATTTT.

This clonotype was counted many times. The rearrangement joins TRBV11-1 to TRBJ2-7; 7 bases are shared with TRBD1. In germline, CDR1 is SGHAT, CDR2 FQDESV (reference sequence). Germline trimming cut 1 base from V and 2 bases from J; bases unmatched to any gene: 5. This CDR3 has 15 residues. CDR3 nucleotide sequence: TGTGCCAGCAGCTTAGAACAGGGGACAACCTACGAGCAGTACTTC. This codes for CASSLEQGTTYEQYF.

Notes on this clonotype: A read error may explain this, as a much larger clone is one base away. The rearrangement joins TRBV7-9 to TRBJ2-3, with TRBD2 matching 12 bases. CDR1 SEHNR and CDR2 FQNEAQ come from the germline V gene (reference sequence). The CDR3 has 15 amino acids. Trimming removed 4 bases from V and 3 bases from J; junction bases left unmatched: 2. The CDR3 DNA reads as TGTGCCAGCAGCTCGACTAGCGGGGGAACAGATACGCAGTATTTT. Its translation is CASSSTSGGTDTQYF.

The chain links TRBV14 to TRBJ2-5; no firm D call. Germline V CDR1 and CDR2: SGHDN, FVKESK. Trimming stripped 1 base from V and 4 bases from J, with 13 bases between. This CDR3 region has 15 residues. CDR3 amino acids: CASSQGTSWGETQYF. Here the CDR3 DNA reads TGTGCCAGCAGCCAAGGGACCTCTTGGGGAGAGACCCAGTACTTC.

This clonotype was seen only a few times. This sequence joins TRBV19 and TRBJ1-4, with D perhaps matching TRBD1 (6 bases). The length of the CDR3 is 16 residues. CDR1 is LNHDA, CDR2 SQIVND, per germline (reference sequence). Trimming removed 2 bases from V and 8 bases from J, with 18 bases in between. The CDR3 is CASSIIWGGLREKLFF. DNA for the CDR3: TGTGCCAGTAGTATAATTTGGGGGGGCCTTCGAGAAAAACTGTTTTTT. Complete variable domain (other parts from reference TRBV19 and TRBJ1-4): DGGITQSPKYLFRKEGQNVTLSCEQNLNHDAMYWYRQDPGQGLRLIYYSQIVNDFQKGDIAEGYSVSREKKESFPLTVTSAQKNPTAFYLCASSIIWGGLREKLFFGSGTQLSVL.

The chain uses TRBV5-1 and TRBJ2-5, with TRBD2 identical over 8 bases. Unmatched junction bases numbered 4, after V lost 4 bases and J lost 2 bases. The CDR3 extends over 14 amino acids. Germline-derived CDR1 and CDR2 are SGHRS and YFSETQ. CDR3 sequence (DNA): TGCGCCAGCAGCATTGGCGGGGGGCAAGAGACCCAGTACTTC. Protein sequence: CASSIGGGQETQYF.

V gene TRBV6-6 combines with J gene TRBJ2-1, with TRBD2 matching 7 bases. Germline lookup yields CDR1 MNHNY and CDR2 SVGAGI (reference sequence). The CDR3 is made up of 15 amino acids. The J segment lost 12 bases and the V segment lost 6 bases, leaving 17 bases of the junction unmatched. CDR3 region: CASSPKRKGSGGQFF. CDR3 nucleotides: TGTGCCAGCAGCCCTAAAAGGAAGGGTTCGGGGGGGCAGTTCTTC.

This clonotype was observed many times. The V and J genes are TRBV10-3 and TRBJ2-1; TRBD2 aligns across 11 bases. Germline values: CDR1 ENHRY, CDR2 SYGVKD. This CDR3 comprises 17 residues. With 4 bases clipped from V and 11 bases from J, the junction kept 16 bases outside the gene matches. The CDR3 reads CAISAASGGTLPNKQFF. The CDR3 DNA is TGTGCCATCAGTGCAGCTAGCGGGGGGACCTTACCTAATAAGCAGTTCTTC.

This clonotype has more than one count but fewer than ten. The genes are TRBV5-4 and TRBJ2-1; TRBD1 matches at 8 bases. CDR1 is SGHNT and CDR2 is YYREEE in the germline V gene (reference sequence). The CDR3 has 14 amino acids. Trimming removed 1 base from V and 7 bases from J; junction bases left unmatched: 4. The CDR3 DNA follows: TGTGCCAGCAGCTTGTGGGACAGGTCAAATGAGCAGTTCTTC. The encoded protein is CASSLWDRSNEQFF. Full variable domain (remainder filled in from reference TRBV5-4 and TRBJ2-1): ETGVTQSPTHLIKTRGQQVTLRCSSQSGHNTVSWYQQALGQGPQFIFQYYREEENGRGNFPPRFSGLQFPNYSSELNVNALELDDSALYLCASSLWDRSNEQFFGPGTRLTVL.

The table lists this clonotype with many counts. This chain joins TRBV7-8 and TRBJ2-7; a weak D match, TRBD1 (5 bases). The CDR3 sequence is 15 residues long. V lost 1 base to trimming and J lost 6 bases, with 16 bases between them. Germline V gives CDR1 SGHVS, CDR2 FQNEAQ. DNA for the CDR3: TGTGCCAGCAGCTTAGTCCTCAGGGAAAACGGCGAGCAGTACTTC. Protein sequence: CASSLVLRENGEQYF.

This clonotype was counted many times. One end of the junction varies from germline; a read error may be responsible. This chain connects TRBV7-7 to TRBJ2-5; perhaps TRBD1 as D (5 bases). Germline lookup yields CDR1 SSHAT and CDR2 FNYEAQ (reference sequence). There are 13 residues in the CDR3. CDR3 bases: TGTGCTAGCAGCTTAGCCAGGGTGGAGACCCAGTACTTC. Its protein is CASSLARVETQYF.

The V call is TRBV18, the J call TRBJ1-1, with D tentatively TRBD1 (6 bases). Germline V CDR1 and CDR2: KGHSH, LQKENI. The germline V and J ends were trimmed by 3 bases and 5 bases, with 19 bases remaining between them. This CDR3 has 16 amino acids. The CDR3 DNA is TGTGCCAGCTCACCGCCCTGGAGGACAGAGAGAACTGAAGCTTTCTTT. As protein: CASSPPWRTERTEAFF.

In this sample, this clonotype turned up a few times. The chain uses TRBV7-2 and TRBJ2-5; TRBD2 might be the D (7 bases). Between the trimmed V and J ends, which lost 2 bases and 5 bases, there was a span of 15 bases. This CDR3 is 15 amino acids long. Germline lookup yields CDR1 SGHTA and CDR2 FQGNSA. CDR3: CASSLQRGREETQYF. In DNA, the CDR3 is TGTGCCAGCAGCTTACAAAGGGGGAGGGAGGAGACCCAGTACTTC.

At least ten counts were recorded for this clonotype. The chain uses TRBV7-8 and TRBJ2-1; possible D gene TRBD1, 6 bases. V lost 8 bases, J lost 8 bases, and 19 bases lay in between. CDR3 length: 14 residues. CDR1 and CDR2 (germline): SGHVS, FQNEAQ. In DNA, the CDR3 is TGTGCCAGCGGAAGAGACAGTGCAGGGGATGAGCAGTTCTTC. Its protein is CASGRDSAGDEQFF.

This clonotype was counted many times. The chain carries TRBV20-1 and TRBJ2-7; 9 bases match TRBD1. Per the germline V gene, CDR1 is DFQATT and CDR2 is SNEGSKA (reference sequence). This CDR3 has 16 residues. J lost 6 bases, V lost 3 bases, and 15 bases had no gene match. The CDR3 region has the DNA TGCAGTGCTAGCGGCCTCCCGGGACAGGGTTTGGGCGAGCAGTACTTC. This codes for CSASGLPGQGLGEQYF.

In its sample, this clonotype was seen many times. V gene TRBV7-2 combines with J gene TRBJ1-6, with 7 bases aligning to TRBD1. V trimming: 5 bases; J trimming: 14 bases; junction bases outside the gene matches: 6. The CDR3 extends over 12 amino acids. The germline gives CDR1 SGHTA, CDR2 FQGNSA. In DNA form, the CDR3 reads TGTGCCAGCAGCGGGTCAGGGGGAACCCTCCACTTT. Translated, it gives CASSGSGGTLHF.

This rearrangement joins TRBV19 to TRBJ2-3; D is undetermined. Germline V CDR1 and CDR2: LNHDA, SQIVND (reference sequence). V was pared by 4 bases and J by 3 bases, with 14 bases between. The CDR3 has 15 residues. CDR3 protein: CASSRSGPFTDTQYF. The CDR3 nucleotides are TGTGCCAGTAGTAGGTCGGGCCCATTTACAGATACGCAGTATTTT.

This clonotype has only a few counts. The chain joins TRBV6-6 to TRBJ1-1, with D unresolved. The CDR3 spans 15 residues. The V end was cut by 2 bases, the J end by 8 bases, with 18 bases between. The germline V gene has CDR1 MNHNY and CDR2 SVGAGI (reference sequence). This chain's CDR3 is CASSYGRDGKAEAFF. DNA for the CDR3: TGTGCCAGCAGTTACGGACGCGACGGGAAGGCCGAAGCTTTCTTT.

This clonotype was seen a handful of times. The CDR3 spells CASRGGTSPDTQYF. Written as DNA, the CDR3 is TGTGCCAGCAGAGGGGGGACTAGCCCAGATACGCAGTATTTT. This sequence joins TRBV2 and TRBJ2-3; TRBD2 matches 9 bases. Per the germline V gene, CDR1 is SNHLY and CDR2 is FYNNEI. Losses at the gene ends were 6 bases for V and 4 bases for J; bases not matched to a gene: 5. This CDR3 spans 14 amino acids.